This note documents a single TCR beta chain sequence. The sample belongs to a study of blood T cell repertoires in COVID-19. Study as a whole: Sites across the United States, Italy and Spain contributed samples from acute and convalescent COVID-19. From T cells, B-cell-depleted T cells, or PBMCs came the material, which was cDNA or gDNA.

Authors' processing steps: Reference gene primer amplification yielded estimated nucleated cell counts. The assay was immunoSEQ multiplex PCR, and TCRdb's table has in-frame clones only and misses some. For V, J and clone size, that table is used; D and trimming come from the DNA. The profile shows about 170,000 clones, more than 75% of them singletons. The CDR3 extends over 18 amino acids. Per the germline V gene, CDR1 is LGHDT and CDR2 is YNNKEL (reference sequence). After removal of 0 bases from V and 2 bases from J, the junction contained 10 bases not matched to a gene. The sample taken for sequencing was peripheral blood. The rearrangement uses TRBV3-1 (or the pseudogene TRBV3-2) and TRBJ2-3, with 8 bases matching TRBD2. This receptor was obtained from a man between 50 and 59 years old who had recovered from COVID-19. This CDR3 reads CASSQDLPGTRVTDTQYF. CDR3 DNA sequence: TGTGCCAGCAGCCAAGATCTTCCCGGGACTAGGGTCACAGATACGCAGTATTTT.